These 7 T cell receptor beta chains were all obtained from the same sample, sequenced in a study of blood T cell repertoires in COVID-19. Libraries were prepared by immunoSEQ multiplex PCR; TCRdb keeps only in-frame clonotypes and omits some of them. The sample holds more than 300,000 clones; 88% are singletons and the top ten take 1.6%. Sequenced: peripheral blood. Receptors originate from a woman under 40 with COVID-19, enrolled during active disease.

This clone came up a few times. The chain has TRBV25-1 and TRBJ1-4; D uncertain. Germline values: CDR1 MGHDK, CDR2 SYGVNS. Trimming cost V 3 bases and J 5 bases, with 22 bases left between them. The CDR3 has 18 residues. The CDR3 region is CASSDSLDYRLGNEKLFF. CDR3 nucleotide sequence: TGTGCCAGCAGTGATTCCCTCGATTATCGTCTGGGCAATGAAAAACTGTTTTTT.

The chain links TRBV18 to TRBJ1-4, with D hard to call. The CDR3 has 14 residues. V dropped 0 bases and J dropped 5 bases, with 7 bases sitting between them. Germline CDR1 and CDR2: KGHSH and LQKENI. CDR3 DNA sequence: TGTGCCAGCTCACCACCAGGGAGGAATGAAAAACTGTTTTTT. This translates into CASSPPGRNEKLFF.

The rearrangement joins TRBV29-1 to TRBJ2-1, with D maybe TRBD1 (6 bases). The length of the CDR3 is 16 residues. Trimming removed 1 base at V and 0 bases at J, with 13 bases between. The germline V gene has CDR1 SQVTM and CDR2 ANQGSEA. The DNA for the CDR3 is TGCAGCGTTGAAGGTGGGGGACATTTCTCCTACAATGAGCAGTTCTTC. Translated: CSVEGGGHFSYNEQFF.

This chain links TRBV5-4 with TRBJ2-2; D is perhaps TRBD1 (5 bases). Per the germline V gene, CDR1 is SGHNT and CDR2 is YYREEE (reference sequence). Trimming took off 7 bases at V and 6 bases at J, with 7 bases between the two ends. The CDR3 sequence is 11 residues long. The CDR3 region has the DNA TGTGCCAGCGGGGCATCCGGGGAGCTGTTTTTT. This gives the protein CASGASGELFF.

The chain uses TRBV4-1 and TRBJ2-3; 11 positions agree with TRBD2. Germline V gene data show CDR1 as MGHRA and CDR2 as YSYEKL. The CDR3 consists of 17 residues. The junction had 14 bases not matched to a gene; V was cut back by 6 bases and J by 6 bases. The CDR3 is CASSQRASSGGMDTQYF. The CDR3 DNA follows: TGCGCCAGCAGTCAAAGGGCGTCTAGCGGGGGGATGGATACGCAGTATTTT.

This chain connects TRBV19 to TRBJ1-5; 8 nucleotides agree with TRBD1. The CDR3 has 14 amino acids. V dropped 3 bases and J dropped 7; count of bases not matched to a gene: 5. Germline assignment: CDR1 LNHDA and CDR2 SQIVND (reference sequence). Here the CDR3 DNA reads TGTGCCAGTAGTATTCCAGGGGGCTACCAGCCCCAGCATTTT. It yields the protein CASSIPGGYQPQHF. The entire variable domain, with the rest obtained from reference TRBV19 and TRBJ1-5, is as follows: DGGITQSPKYLFRKEGQNVTLSCEQNLNHDAMYWYRQDPGQGLRLIYYSQIVNDFQKGDIAEGYSVSREKKESFPLTVTSAQKNPTAFYLCASSIPGGYQPQHFGDGTRLSIL.

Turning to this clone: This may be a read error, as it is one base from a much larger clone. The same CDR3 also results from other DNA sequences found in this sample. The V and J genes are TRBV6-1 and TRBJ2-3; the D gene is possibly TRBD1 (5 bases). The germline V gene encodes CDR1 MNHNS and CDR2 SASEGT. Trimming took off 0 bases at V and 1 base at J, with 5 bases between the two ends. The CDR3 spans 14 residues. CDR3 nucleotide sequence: TGTGCCAGCAGTGAAGCAGGGGGCACAGATACGCAGTATTTT. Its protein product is CASSEAGGTDTQYF.